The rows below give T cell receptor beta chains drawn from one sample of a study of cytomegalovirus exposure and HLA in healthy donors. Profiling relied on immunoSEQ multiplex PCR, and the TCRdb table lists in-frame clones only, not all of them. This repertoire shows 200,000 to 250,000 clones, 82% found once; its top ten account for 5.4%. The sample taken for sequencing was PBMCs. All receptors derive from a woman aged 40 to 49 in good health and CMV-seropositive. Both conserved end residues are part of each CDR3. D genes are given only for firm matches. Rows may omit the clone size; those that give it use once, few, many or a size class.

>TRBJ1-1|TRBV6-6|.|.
TGTGCCAGCAGTTATCAGGGGATGAACACTGAAGCTTTCTTT
CASSYQGMNTEAFF
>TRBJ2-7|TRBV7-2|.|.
TGTGCCAGCAGCTTAGACAGGTTTTCCTACGAGCAGTACTTC
CASSLDRFSYEQYF
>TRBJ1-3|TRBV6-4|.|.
TGTGCCAGCAGTGACTCGGGGGGCTCTGGAAACACCATATATTTT
CASSDSGGSGNTIYF
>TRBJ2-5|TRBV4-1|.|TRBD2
TGCGCCAGCAGCCAAGAGCGGACTAGCGGGATGGAGACCCAGTACTTC
CASSQERTSGMETQYF
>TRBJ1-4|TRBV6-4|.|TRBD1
TGTGCCAGCAACAAACCGTTCGACAGGGGTAGGGAAAAACTGTTTTTT
CASNKPFDRGREKLFF
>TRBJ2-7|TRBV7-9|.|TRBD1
TGTTCCAGCAGAGGGACAGGGGCCTACGAGCAGTACTTC
CSSRGTGAYEQYF
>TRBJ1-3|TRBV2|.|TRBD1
TGTGCCAGCAGCGCAGGGGGCGCCGGGGACACCATATATTTT
CASSAGGAGDTIYF
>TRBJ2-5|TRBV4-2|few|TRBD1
TGTGCCAGCAGCCATGACCCGGGACAGGAAGAGACCCAGTACTTC
CASSHDPGQEETQYF
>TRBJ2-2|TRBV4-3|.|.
TGCGCCAGCAGCCAAGATGAAGGGGTTATCGGGGAGCTGTTTTTT
CASSQDEGVIGELFF
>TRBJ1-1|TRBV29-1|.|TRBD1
TGCAGCGGATCAACAGGGGCAGGAGCTTTCTTT
CSGSTGAGAFF
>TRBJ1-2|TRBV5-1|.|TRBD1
TGCGCCAGCAGACGAACAGGACAGGGCGATAACGGCTACACCTTC
CASRRTGQGDNGYTF
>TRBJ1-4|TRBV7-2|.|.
TGTGCCAGCAGCTCAGACAGTTATAATGAAAAACTGTTTTTT
CASSSDSYNEKLFF
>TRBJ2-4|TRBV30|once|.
TGTGCCTGGAGTGTAACCGGTAACATTCAGTACTTC
CAWSVTGNIQYF
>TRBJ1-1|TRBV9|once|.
TGTGCCAGCAGCGTAGCCCCGGGAGGATCGATCACTGAAGCTTTCTTT
CASSVAPGGSITEAFF
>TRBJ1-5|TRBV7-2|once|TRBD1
TGTGCCAGCAGCTTACTGGGACAGTGGAATCAGCCCCAGCATTTT
CASSLLGQWNQPQHF
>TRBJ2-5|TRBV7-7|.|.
TGTGCCAGCAGCCGGTCGGGGGTGTACCAAGAGACCCAGTACTTC
CASSRSGVYQETQYF
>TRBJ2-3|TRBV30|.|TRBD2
TGTGCCTGGAGGACTAGCGGCACAGATACGCAGTATTTT
CAWRTSGTDTQYF
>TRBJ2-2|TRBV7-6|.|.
TGTGCCAGCAACTTAGCTGTCACAGGGAGCACCGGGGAGCTGTTTTTT
CASNLAVTGSTGELFF
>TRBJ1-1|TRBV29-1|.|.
TGCAGCGTTGATGGGGGGTCCACTGAAGCTTTCTTT
CSVDGGSTEAFF
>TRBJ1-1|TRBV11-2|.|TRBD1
TGTGCCAGCAGCTTAGCCCGGACAGGTGAAGCTTTCTTT
CASSLARTGEAFF
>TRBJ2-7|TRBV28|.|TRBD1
TGTGCCAGCAGGAACCTCGGGACAGCCTCCTACGAGCAGTACTTC
CASRNLGTASYEQYF
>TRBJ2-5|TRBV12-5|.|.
TGTGCTAGTGGTTCACAGGGAAGCGAGACCCAGTACTTC
CASGSQGSETQYF
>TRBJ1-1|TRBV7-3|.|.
TGTGCCAGCAGCTTAGGTGTCGAGAGCACTGAAGCTTTCTTT
CASSLGVESTEAFF
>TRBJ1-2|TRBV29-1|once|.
TGCAGCGTTGATTCCAGCTATGGCTACACCTTC
CSVDSSYGYTF
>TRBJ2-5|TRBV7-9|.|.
TGTGCCAGCACCATTCAAGGGGGCCAAGAGACCCAGTACTTC
CASTIQGGQETQYF
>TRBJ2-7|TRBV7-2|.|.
TGTGCCAGCAGCTTAGGACTTACCGGCGGGGAGCAGTACTTC
CASSLGLTGGEQYF
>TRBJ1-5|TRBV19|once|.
TGTGCCAGTAGTCGGGACACCAATCAGCCCCAGCATTTT
CASSRDTNQPQHF
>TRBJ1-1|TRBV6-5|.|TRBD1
TGTGCCAGCAGACGACAGGGGGCTGGTTTCACTGAAGCTTTCTTT
CASRRQGAGFTEAFF
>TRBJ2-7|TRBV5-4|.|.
TGTGCCAGCAGCTTGAGAGGGAATTACTACGAGCAGTACTTC
CASSLRGNYYEQYF
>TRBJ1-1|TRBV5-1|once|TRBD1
TGCGCCAGCAGCACGGGACAGGCGAACACTGAAGCTTTCTTT
CASSTGQANTEAFF
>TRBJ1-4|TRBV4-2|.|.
TGTGCCAGCAGCCCCGGTCGAGAAAAACTGTTTTTT
CASSPGREKLFF
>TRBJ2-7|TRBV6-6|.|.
TGTGCCAGCAGTCGACAGGTGAGCTCCTACGAGCAGTACTTC
CASSRQVSSYEQYF
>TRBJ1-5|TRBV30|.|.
TGTGCCTGGAGTGTACCGGGACTCCACAATCAGCCCCAGCATTTT
CAWSVPGLHNQPQHF
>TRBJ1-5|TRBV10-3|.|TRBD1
TGTGCCATCAGTGAGTCGGGACAGCCCAATCAGCCCCAGCATTTT
CAISESGQPNQPQHF
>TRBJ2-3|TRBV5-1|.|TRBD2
TGCGCCAGCAGCATGGGACTAGCGGGGGGGCGAGATACGCAGTATTTT
CASSMGLAGGRDTQYF
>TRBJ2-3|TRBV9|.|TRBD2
TGTGCCAGCAGCGTTCAGGCTAGCGGGAGGGGAATAGATACGCAGTATTTT
CASSVQASGRGIDTQYF
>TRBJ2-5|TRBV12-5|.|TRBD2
TGTGCTAGTGGTTTGGTACATTTAACTAGCGGAAGGGGTAGAGGAGAGACCCAGTACTTC
CASGLVHLTSGRGRGETQYF
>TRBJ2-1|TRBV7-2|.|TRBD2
TGTGCCAGCAGTCCCGGGCTAGCGGTTCACAATGAGCAGTTCTTC
CASSPGLAVHNEQFF
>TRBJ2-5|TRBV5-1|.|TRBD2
TGCGCCAGCAGCTTGGGCATGACTAGCGGGGGACAAGAGACCCAGTACTTC
CASSLGMTSGGQETQYF
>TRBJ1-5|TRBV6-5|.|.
TGTGCCAGCAGTTGGACAGCTCGAAATAGCAATCAGCCCCAGCATTTT
CASSWTARNSNQPQHF
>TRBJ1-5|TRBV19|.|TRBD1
TGTGCCAGTAGAGAGGGACAGGGTTTCAATCAGCCCCAGCATTTT
CASREGQGFNQPQHF
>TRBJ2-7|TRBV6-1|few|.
TGTGCCAGCAGGTCCCGGGTTTCCCAAACCTACGAGCAGTACTTC
CASRSRVSQTYEQYF
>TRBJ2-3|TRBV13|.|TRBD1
TGTGCCAACGACAGGGGGCGAGCAGATACGCAGTATTTT
CANDRGRADTQYF
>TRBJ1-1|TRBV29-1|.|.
TGCAGCGTTGGCAGGGGCTCTGAAGCTTTCTTT
CSVGRGSEAFF
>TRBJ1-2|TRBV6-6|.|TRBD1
TGTGCCAGCAGTCCTCCGGGACAGGGAACCTATGGCTACACCTTC
CASSPPGQGTYGYTF